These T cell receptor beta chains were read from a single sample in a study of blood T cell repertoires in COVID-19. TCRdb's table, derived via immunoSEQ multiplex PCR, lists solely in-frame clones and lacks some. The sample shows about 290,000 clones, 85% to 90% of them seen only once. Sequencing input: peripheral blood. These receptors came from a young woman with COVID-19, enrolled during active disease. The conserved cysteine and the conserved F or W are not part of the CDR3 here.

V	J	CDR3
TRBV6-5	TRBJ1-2	ASSYSRHREIYGYT
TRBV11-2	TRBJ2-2	ASSFLGMGRGNTGELF
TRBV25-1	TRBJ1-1	ASSGRRDSTEAF
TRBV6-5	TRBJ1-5	ARAGGSNQPQH
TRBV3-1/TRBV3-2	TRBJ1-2	ASRSQGIDYGYT
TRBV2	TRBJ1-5	ASSVEVVLGQPQH
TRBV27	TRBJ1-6	ASRRVLPNSPLH
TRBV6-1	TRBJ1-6	ASSEVRYNSPLH
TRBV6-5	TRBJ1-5	AGLYKEPQH
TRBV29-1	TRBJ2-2	SSSGGANTGELF
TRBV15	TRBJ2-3	ATSRDSGGADTQY
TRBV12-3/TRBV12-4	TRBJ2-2	AHSRGTGELF
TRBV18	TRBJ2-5	ASSPLLAGGTRTQY
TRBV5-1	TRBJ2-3	ASSRATSGGPITDTQY
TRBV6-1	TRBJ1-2	ASSEATGTYGYT
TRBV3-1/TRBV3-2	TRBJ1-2	ASSQGGTARLYGYT
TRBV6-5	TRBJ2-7	ASGDRGIYEQY
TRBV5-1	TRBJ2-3	ASRQTIAGTFGDTQY
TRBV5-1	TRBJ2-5	ASTPPTAQETQY
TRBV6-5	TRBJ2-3	ASSLDGRRTDTQY
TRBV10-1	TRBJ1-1	ASSEGGTGNTEAF
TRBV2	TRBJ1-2	ASSRGPNYGYT
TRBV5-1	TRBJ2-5	ASSFQGALEETQY
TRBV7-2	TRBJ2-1	ASSPGTAYNEQF
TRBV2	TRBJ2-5	ASSRLAGGRGTQY
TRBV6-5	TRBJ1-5	ASARGQGSGQPQH
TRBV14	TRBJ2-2	ASSLDSSTRELF
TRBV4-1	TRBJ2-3	ASSQAGLARTDTQY
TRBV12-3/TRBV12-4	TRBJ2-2	ASSLATYGELF
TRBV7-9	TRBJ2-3	ASSLSGPLDTQY
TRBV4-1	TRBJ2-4	ASSQVTGQRGIQY
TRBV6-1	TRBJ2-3	ASSEALAGGLTDTQY
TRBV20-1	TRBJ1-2	SASRGQGALYGYT
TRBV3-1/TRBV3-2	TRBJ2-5	ASTRGETQY
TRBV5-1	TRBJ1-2	ASSVRTGGGYT
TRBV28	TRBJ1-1	ASSWDSSMNTEAF
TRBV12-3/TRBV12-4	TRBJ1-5	ASSPMLGLPQH
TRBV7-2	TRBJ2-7	ASVIYGTSGYEQY
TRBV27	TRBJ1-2	ASSLQGTNYGYT
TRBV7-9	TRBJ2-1	ASSLTPGLAENEQF
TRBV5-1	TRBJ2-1	ASSLGQKYNEQF
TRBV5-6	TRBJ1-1	ASSFPPGSPEAF
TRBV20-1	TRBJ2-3	GWDNTDTQY
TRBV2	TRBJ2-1	ASGTSGGAEQF
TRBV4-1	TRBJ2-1	ASSQVDLGLAGGNEQF
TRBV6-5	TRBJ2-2	ASSYKRKNTGELF
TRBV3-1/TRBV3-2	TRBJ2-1	ASSQGSGGPKNNEQF
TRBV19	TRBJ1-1	ASSNGGRGTEAF
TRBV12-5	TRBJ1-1	ASGFFGGTEAF
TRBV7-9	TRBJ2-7	ASSHREVAGTFAYEQY
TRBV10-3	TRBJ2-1	AISESGAEQF
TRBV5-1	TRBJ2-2	ASSPSSLSGTKNTGELF
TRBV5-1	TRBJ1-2	ASSLEEGQGWRWGYGYT